This T cell receptor beta chain was obtained from a study of T-cell reconstitution after alpha-beta-depleted transplantation in children. The library targeted TCRbeta and was prepared with unique molecular identifiers. TCRdb reanalysed the PCR reads using MiXCR and keeps one entry per CDR3 protein. The sample has about 580,000 distinct CDR3 sequences; more than 20% are singletons. As for this clonotype: What it binds is not known.

Whole-study findings and limits: The origin of high day-60 TCRbeta diversity in some patients lay in surviving recipient T cells and thymic progenitors. Several hundred expanded graft clones reportedly supplied alpha-beta T cells about two months after transplant. By one year post-transplant, T-cell counts and diversity largely arose from T cells that were newly produced.

Sample: PBMCs, mostly from graft donor cells, taken 360 days after TCRalphabeta/CD19-depleted stem cell transplant. The TCR sequence derives from a boy in the first two years of life who had a stem cell transplant for acute myeloid leukemia, so the T cells may come from the graft donor.

This CDR3 is CASSYERGGWKYF. The CDR3 DNA is TGTGCCAGCAGTTACGAACGGGGGGGGTGGAAGTATTTT. The V gene is TRBV6-6, the J gene TRBJ2-3; 8 positions match TRBD2. Germline CDR1 and CDR2: MNHNY and SVGAGI (reference sequence). The CDR3 totals 13 residues. The junction had 8 bases not matched to a gene; V was cut back by 2 bases and J by 13 bases.